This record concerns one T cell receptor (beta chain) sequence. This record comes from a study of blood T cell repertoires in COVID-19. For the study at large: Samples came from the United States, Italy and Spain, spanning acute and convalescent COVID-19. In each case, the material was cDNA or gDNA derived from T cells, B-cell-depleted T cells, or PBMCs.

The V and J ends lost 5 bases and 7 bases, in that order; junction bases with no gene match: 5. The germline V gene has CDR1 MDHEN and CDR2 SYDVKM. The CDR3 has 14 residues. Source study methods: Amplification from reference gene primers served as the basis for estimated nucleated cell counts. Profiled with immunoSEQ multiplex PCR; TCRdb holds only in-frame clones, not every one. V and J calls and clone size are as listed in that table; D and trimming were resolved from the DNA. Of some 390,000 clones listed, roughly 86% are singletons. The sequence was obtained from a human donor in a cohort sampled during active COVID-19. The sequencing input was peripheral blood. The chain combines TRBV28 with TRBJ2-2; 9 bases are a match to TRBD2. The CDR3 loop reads CASSGTSKRGELFF. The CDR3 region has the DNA TGTGCCAGCAGTGGGACTAGCAAGCGCGGGGAGCTGTTTTTT.